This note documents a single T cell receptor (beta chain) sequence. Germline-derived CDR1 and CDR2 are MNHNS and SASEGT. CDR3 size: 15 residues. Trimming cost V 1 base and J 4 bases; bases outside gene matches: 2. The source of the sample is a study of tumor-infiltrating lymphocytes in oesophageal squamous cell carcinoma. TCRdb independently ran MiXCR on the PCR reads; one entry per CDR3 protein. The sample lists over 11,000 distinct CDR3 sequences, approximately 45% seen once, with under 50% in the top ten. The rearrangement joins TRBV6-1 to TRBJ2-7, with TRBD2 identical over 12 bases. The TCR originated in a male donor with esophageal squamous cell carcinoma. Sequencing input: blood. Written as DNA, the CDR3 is TGTGCCAGCAGTGAAGAGACTAGCGGGAGTTACGAGCAGTACTTC. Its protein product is CASSEETSGSYEQYF.